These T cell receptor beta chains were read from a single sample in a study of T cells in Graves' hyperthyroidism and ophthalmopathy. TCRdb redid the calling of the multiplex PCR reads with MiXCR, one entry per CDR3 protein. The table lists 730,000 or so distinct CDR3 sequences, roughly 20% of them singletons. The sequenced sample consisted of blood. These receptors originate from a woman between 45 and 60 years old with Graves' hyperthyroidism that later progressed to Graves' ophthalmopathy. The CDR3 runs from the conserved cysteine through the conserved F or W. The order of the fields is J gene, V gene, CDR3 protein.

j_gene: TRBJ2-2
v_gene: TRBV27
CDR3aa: CASSTRDRVTGELFF

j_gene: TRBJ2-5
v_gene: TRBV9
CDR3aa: CASSVEQRGAQETQYF

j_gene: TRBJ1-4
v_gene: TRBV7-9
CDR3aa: CASSLVNEKLFF

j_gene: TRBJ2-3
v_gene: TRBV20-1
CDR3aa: CSADSRGHTGDTQYF

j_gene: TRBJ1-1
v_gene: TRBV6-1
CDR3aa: CATGTENTEAFF

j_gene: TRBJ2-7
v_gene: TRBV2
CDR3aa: CASAAQQSSYEQYF

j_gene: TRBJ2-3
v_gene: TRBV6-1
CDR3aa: CASKRGGWDTQYF

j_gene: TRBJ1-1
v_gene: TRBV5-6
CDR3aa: CASTSDRGKVNTEAFF

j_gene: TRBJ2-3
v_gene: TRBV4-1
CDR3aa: CASSQGDRVGDTQYF

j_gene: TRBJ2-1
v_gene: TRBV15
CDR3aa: CATSRDWGGGPMNEQFF

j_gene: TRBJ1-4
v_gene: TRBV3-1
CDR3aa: CASSRPPDTPERKLFF

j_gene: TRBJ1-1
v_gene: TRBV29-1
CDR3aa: CSVEERRENTEAFF

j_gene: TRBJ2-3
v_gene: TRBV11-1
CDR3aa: CASSQTYGGGAADTQYF

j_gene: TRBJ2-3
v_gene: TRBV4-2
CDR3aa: CASSRTSGGSSTDTQYF

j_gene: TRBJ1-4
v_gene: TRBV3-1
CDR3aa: CASSQAGDGNEKLFF

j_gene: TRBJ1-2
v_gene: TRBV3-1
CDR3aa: CASSHDRVHGYTF

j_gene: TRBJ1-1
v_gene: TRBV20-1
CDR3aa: CSAKGQTKAFF

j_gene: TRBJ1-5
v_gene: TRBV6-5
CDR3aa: CASSYSETGFSQPQHF

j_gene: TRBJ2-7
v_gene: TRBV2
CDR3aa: CASRLTGGSYEQYF

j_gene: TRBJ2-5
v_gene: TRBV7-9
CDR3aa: CASSVTGVETQYF

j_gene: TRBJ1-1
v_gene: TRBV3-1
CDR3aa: CASSQVATDNTEAFF

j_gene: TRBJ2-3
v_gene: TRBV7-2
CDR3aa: CASSLRHYTDTQYF

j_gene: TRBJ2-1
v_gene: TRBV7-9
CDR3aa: CASSGSGTPYNEQFF

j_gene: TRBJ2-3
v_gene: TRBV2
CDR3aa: CASLQSTDTQYF

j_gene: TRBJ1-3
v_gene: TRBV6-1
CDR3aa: CASTVGQYSGNTIYF

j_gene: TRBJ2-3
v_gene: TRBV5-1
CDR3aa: CASSLRGGGAQQDTQYF

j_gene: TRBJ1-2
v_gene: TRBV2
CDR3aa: CASMSGTGYDYGYTF

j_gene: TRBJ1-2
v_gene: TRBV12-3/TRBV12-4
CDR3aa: CASSFSGNDYGYTF

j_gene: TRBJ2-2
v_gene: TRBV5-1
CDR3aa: CASRGGDGSNTGELFF

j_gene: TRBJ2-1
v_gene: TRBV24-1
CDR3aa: CATSEAGTGKYEQFF

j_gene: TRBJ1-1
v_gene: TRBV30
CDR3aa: CAWSRGETEAFF

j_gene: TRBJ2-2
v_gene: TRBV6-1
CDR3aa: CASSELLSEGTGELFF

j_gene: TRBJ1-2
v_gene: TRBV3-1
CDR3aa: CASSQPQGGGYTF

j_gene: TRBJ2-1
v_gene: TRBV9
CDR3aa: CASSPPAGSYNEQFF

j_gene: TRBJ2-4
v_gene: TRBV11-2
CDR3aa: CASSLVWGAGWENIQYF

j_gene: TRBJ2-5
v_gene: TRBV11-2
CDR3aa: CASSFRLLETQYF

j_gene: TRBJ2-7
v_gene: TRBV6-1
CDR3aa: CASSQGTGGSYEQYF

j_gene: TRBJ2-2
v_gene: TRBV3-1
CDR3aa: CASSQRLGGELFF

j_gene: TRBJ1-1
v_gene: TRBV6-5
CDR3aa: CASSYSTGNTEAFF

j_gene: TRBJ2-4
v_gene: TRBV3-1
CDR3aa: CASSQDRPRAKNIQYF

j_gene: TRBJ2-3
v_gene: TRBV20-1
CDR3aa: CSATGPSLAGVLLVTDTQYF

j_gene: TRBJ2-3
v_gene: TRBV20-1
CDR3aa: CSASIARPTGGTDTQYF

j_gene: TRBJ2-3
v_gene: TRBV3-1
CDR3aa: CASSPRLAGGFTDTQYF

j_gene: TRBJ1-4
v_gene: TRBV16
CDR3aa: CASSQFSQNEKLFF

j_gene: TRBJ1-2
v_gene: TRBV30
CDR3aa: CAWSDYGYTF

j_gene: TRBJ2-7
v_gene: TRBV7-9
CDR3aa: CASSSSNAGAFFWQYF

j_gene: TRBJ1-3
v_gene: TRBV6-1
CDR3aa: CASSPGATGNTIYF

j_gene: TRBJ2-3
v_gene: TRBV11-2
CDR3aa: CASSLLGGGSDTQYF

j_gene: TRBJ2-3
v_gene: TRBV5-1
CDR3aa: CASSRGGDTSGDTQYF

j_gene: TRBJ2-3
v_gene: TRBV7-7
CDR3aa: CASSARTGHADTQYF

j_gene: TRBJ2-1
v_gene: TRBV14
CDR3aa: CASSFVSGGYNEQFF

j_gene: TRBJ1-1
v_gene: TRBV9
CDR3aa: CASSVDGGMNTEAFF

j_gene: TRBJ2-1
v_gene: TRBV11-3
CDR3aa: CASSLDPRQGAVTEFF